This T cell receptor (beta chain) was identified during a study of vaccination effects on CD4 cells after COVID-19. Study-wide background: There were a few convalescent patients sampled both early and late after vaccination.

Some clones are missing from TCRdb's copy, which holds only in-frame ones; the method was immunoSEQ multiplex PCR. This table holds some 40,000 clones, 76% found once. Notes on the study in general: In convalescent patients, vaccine-induced clones largely differed from infection-induced clones.

Germline V gives CDR1 SGHNT, CDR2 YENEEA. Trimming cost V 2 bases and J 4 bases; bases outside gene matches: 6. The CDR3 is 15 residues long. Having been cultured for around ten days, the cells underwent CD4+ T cell isolation. This individual contracted SARS-CoV-2 between March and December 2020, as verified by PCR. It was two doses of either the BNT162b2 or mRNA-1273 vaccine that participants received. In the cultures, half the medium was exchanged for IL-2 medium on days 3 and 7. As regards this clone: Its cognate antigen is unknown.

The receptor comes from a human donor who had a prior SARS-CoV-2 infection. The sequences come from CD4+ T cells from PBMCs cultured without peptide, collected after COVID-19 vaccination. The rearrangement joins TRBV11-3 to TRBJ1-1, with 8 bases lining up with TRBD1. DNA for the CDR3: TGTGCCAGCAGCTTATCGGGAACAGGGGGCACTGAAGCTTTCTTT. Amino acids: CASSLSGTGGTEAFF.